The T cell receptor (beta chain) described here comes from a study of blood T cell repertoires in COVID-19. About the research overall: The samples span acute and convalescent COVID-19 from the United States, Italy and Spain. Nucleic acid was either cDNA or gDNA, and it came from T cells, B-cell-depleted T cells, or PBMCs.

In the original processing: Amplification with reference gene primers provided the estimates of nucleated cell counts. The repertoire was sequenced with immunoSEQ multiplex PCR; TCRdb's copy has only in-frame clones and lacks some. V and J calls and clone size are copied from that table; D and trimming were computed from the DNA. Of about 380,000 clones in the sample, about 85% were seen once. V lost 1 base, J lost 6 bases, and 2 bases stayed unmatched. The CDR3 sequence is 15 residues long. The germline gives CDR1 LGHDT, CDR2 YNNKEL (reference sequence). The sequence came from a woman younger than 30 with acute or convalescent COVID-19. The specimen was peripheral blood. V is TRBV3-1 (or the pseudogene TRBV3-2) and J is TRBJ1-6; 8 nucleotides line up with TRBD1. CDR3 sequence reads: CASSQGQGANSPLHF. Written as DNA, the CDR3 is TGTGCCAGCAGCCAAGGTCAGGGGGCTAATTCACCCCTCCACTTT.